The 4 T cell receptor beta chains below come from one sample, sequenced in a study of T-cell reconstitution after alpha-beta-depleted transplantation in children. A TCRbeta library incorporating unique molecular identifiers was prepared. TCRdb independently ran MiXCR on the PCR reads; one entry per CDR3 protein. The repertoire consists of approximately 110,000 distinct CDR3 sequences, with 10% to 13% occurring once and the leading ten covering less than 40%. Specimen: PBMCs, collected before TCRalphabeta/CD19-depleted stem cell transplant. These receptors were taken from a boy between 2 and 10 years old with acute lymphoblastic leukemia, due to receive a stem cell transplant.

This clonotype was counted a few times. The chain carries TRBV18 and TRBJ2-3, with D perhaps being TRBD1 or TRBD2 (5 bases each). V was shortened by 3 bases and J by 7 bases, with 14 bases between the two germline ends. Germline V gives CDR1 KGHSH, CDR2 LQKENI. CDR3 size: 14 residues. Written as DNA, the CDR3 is TGTGCCAGCTCACCTCTACGGGACGAGTATACGCAGTATTTT. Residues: CASSPLRDEYTQYF. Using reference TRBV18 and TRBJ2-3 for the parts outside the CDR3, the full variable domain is NAGVMQNPRHLVRRRGQEARLRCSPMKGHSHVYWYRQLPEEGLKFMVYLQKENIIDESGMPKERFSAEFPKEGPSILRIQQVVRGDSAAYFCASSPLRDEYTQYFGPGTRLTVL.

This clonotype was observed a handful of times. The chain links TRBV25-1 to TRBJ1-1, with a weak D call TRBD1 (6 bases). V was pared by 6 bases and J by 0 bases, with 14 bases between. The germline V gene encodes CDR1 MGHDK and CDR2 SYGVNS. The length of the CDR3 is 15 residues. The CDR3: CASRGAFPMNTEAFF. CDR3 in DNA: TGTGCCAGCAGGGGGGCCTTCCCCATGAACACTGAAGCTTTCTTT.

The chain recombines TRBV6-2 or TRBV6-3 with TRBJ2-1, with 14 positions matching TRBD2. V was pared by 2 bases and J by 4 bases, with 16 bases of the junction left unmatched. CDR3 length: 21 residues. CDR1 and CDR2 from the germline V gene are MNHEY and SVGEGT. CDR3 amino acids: CASSYPPGTSGSLPRYNEQFF. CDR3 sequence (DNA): TGTGCCAGCAGTTACCCCCCCGGGACTAGCGGGAGTCTCCCTCGATACAATGAGCAGTTCTTC.

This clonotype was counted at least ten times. The CDR3 DNA sequence: TGTGCCAGCAGCTTAGCGGGACTAACCCGGGAGACCCAGTACTTC. Translated: CASSLAGLTRETQYF. This sequence joins TRBV7-6 and TRBJ2-5; 7 bases map to TRBD2. This CDR3 region has 15 residues. Germline V gives CDR1 SGHVS, CDR2 FNYEAQ. After removal of 0 bases from V and 5 bases from J, the junction contained 6 bases not matched to a gene.